This TCR beta chain originates from a study of shared clonotypes between healthy human individuals. General observations from the study: An effect of sequencing depth on clonotype sharing among donors was expected. Only a few donors were included, so the genetic and exposure-history diversity represented was limited.

As for this clone: The antigen is unknown.

Method: immunoSEQ multiplex PCR; TCRdb's copy keeps in-frame clones and lacks some. In the table there are hundreds of thousands of clones, 60% to 80% of which are singletons. The TCR comes from a woman aged 30 to 39 in good health. The source material was memory CD4+ T cells sorted from blood. Subset given: CD45RA-negative fraction.

CDR3 residues: CASSLLVVSANEQYF. In DNA, the CDR3 is TGTGCCAGCAGCTTGTTGGTTGTTAGTGCGAACGAGCAGTACTTC. The rearrangement joins TRBV5-6 to TRBJ2-7; no clear D. V was clipped by 1 base and J by 5 bases, with 16 bases between them. CDR3 length: 15 amino acids. From germline, CDR1 is SGHDT and CDR2 YYEEEE.